Presented here are 30 T cell receptor beta chains from one specimen sequenced in a study of human T cells and chemical hapten exposure. Each CDR3 protein is one row after TCRdb ran MiXCR on the RACE reads. This table holds 80,000 to 100,000 distinct CDR3 sequences, about 9.3% found once. Time point given: patch test 2, 6 weeks after DPC sensitization. Treatment specified: therapeutic diphenylcyclopropenone sensitization with weekly scalp DPC. Here the sequenced sample was whole blood, taken in connection with sensitization to the hapten diphenylcyclopropenone (DPC). These receptors were taken from a woman in her forties with alopecia areata. Some clones in this sample may be carry-over from other donors' samples.

This clonotype has a count of ten or more. CDR3 residues: CASSLFRGAEQETQYF. The CDR3 DNA is TGTGCCAGCAGCTTGTTCCGCGGAGCGGAACAAGAGACCCAGTACTTC. The J gene is TRBJ2-5, the V gene TRBV5-5; the D gene is possibly TRBD2 (5 bases). Germline V gene sequence: CDR1 SGHKS, CDR2 YYEKEE (reference sequence). The CDR3 is 16 amino acids. Trimming left V 1 base short and J 2 bases short, with 15 bases between. Filled out from reference TRBV5-5 and TRBJ2-5, the complete variable domain reads DAGVTQSPTHLIKTRGQQVTLRCSPISGHKSVSWYQQVLGQGPQFIFQYYEKEERGRGNFPDRFSARQFPNYSSELNVNALLLGDSALYLCASSLFRGAEQETQYFGPGTRLLVL.

This clonotype was seen at least ten times. V is TRBV7-9 and J is TRBJ1-1; D gene ambiguous. The V end lost 3 bases, the J end lost 0 bases, and 8 bases lay between the germline ends. In germline, CDR1 is SEHNR, CDR2 FQNEAQ (reference sequence). The CDR3 length is 14 residues. CDR3 DNA: TGTGCCAGCAGCTTTTACGGCTTGAACACTGAAGCTTTCTTT. It yields the protein CASSFYGLNTEAFF.

This clonotype was observed a few times. The chain combines TRBV6-5 with TRBJ2-7, with D perhaps TRBD1 (6 bases). The germline V gene has CDR1 MNHEY and CDR2 SVGAGI. This CDR3 region has 14 residues. V was pared by 6 bases and J by 9 bases, with 21 bases between. The CDR3 region is CASSRSGTYDVQYF. The CDR3 DNA follows: TGTGCCAGCAGCCGATCGGGGACATACGATGTGCAGTACTTC.

This clonotype was found many times. V is TRBV30 and J is TRBJ1-1, with 9 bases fitting TRBD1. The CDR3 consists of 13 residues. J lost 1 base, V lost 5 bases, and 2 bases had no gene match. CDR1 is GTSNPN and CDR2 is SVGIG in the germline V gene (reference sequence). Here the CDR3 DNA reads TGTGCCTGGCGGGGACAGGGGAACACTGAAGCTTTCTTT. It translates to CAWRGQGNTEAFF. The entire variable domain, with the rest obtained from reference TRBV30 and TRBJ1-1, is as follows: SQTIHQWPATLVQPVGSPLSLECTVEGTSNPNLYWYRQAAGRGLQLLFYSVGIGQISSEVPQNLSASRPQDRQFILSSKKLLLSDSGFYLCAWRGQGNTEAFFGQGTRLTVV.

This clonotype came up many times. This chain uses TRBV6-2 or TRBV6-3 with TRBJ2-7; D gene unclear. The CDR3 extends over 13 amino acids. Germline-derived CDR1 and CDR2 are MNHEY and SVGEGT. The ends were cut back, 6 bases at V and 8 bases at J, with 17 bases in the middle. In DNA, the CDR3 is TGTGCCAGCAGCTCAATACAAGTCGCAAAGCAGTACTTC. This codes for CASSSIQVAKQYF.

This clonotype was counted many times. V is TRBV29-1 and J is TRBJ2-7; tentative D call: TRBD1 (5 bases). The CDR3 has 15 residues. V lost 4 bases, J lost 4 bases, and 20 bases lay in between. Germline V lookup: CDR1 SQVTM, CDR2 ANQGSEA. CDR3 region: CSVARYQGILYEQYF. The CDR3 DNA reads TGCAGCGTTGCTCGATACCAGGGTATATTGTACGAGCAGTACTTC.

This clonotype was observed at least ten times. V is TRBV7-2 and J is TRBJ1-2; D is unresolved. The length of the CDR3 is 15 residues. Per the germline V gene, CDR1 is SGHTA and CDR2 is FQGNSA. V lost 5 bases to trimming and J lost 8 bases, with 21 bases between them. The CDR3 region has the DNA TGTGCCAGCAGCGCGGACGCGGGAGGAGGGCAAGGCTACACCTTC. As protein: CASSADAGGGQGYTF.

CDR3 protein: CATSRAGGPTDTQYF. CDR3 coding DNA: TGTGCCACCAGCAGAGCGGGAGGGCCTACAGATACGCAGTATTTT. The chain combines TRBV15 with TRBJ2-3; TRBD2 matches 8 bases. The length of the CDR3 is 15 residues. Germline V lookup: CDR1 LNHNV, CDR2 YYDKDF (reference sequence). V lost 1 base, J lost 3 bases, and 3 bases stayed unmatched.

The rearrangement links TRBV29-1 to TRBJ1-1, with a tentative D call TRBD1 (5 bases). The CDR3 loop spans 11 amino acids. V gave up 7 bases and J gave up 4 bases, with 10 bases separating them. Germline V CDR1 and CDR2: SQVTM, ANQGSEA. CDR3 coding DNA: TGCAGCGCCCGGGACTCCACTGAAGCTTTCTTT. Amino acids: CSARDSTEAFF.

Many counts were recorded for this clonotype. The chain carries TRBV6-2 or TRBV6-3 and TRBJ2-5; the match to TRBD1 covers 9 bases. CDR1 is MNHEY, CDR2 SVGEGT, per germline. The V segment lost 5 bases and the J segment 4 bases; nucleotides outside the gene matches: 8. This CDR3 comprises 15 residues. The CDR3 region is CASSGPGQGGETQYF. DNA of the CDR3: TGTGCCAGCAGTGGGCCGGGACAGGGAGGAGAGACCCAGTACTTC.

The chain carries TRBV27 and TRBJ1-6, with unresolved D. Trimming pared 4 bases from V and 7 bases from J, leaving 8 bases between. Germline loops: CDR1 MNHEY, CDR2 SMNVEV (reference sequence). The CDR3 loop spans 13 amino acids. CDR3 protein: CASSSLENSPLHF. In DNA form, the CDR3 reads TGTGCCAGCAGTTCATTAGAGAATTCACCCCTCCACTTT.

The gene calls are TRBV28 and TRBJ2-2; D may be TRBD2 (7 bases). Trimming removed 5 bases from V and 4 bases from J, with 20 bases in between. CDR1 is MDHEN and CDR2 is SYDVKM in the germline V gene. The CDR3 runs 17 residues. The CDR3 region has the DNA TGTGCCAGCAGTCCCCCCGAGGGGGGGCGATTCACCGGGGAGCTGTTTTTT. Translated, it gives CASSPPEGGRFTGELFF.

V and J are TRBV6-1 and TRBJ1-6; 10 nucleotides agree with TRBD1. The CDR3 runs to 16 residues. The J segment lost 7 bases and the V segment lost 1 base, leaving 4 bases of the junction unmatched. Germline V gene sequence: CDR1 MNHNS, CDR2 SASEGT. Written as DNA, the CDR3 is TGTGCCAGCAGTGAAGGGACAGGGGGGACCAATTCACCCCTCCACTTT. It yields the protein CASSEGTGGTNSPLHF.

This clonotype was observed many times. This chain links TRBV7-2 with TRBJ2-1; 9 bases are a match to TRBD2. The CDR3 loop spans 16 amino acids. Germline V lookup: CDR1 SGHTA, CDR2 FQGNSA. J was trimmed by 6 bases and V by 1 base; bases with no gene match: 7. The CDR3 nucleotides read TGTGCCAGCAGCTTAGTTTGGACTAGCGCCGGCAATGAGCAGTTCTTC. It specifies CASSLVWTSAGNEQFF.

This clonotype occurred many times. The J gene is TRBJ2-3, the V gene TRBV5-4; TRBD1 agrees at 9 bases. The V and J ends lost 4 bases and 4 bases, in that order; junction bases with no gene match: 13. The CDR3 length is 17 residues. Germline V gene sequence: CDR1 SGHNT, CDR2 YYREEE (reference sequence). CDR3 sequence: CASSLPRVRTGADTQYF. The CDR3 DNA reads TGTGCCAGCAGCCTGCCCCGTGTCCGGACAGGGGCAGATACGCAGTATTTT.

V is TRBV12-3 or TRBV12-4 and J is TRBJ2-1; possibly TRBD2 for D (5 bases). This CDR3 has 13 residues. The V end was cut by 6 bases, the J end by 10 bases, with 16 bases between. Written as DNA, the CDR3 is TGTGCCAGCAGCAGCGGTCCTAGCAGCGAGCAGTTCTTC. Amino acid sequence: CASSSGPSSEQFF.

This clonotype was picked up a small number of times. The chain recombines TRBV29-1 with TRBJ1-4, with a tentative D call TRBD1 (5 bases). This CDR3 has 13 residues. Germline CDR1 is SQVTM and CDR2 is ANQGSEA. V was trimmed by 6 bases and J by 5 bases, leaving 13 bases between them. The CDR3 DNA sequence: TGCAGCGTCGCCGGGGGTAGAAATGAAAAACTGTTTTTT. It specifies CSVAGGRNEKLFF. Complete variable domain (other parts from reference TRBV29-1 and TRBJ1-4): SAVISQKPSRDICQRGTSLTIQCQVDSQVTMMFWYRQQPGQSLTLIATANQGSEATYESGFVIDKFPISRPNLTFSTLTVSNMSPEDSSIYLCSVAGGRNEKLFFGSGTQLSVL.

This clonotype occurred many times. The CDR3 DNA sequence: TGCAGTGCTAGAGATCATTTCGCGGGACTGAGCAATCAGCCCCAGCATTTT. Protein product: CSARDHFAGLSNQPQHF. V gene TRBV20-1 combines with J gene TRBJ1-5, with a possible D match to TRBD1 (5 bases). The CDR3 is made up of 17 amino acids. The V and J ends lost 0 bases and 1 base respectively, with 16 bases between them. Germline V lookup: CDR1 DFQATT, CDR2 SNEGSKA (reference sequence).

This clonotype was seen more than once but under ten times. The rearrangement links TRBV7-2 to TRBJ1-2, with TRBD1 matching over 8 bases. This CDR3 is built from 13 residues. V gave up 2 bases and J gave up 7 bases; unmatched junction bases: 3. The germline V gene has CDR1 SGHTA and CDR2 FQGNSA. As DNA, the CDR3 is TGTGCCAGCAGCTTACAGGGGGCTTTTGGCTACACCTTC. Its protein product is CASSLQGAFGYTF.

In its sample, this clonotype was seen many times. The genes are TRBV7-2 and TRBJ2-7; TRBD2 matches at 10 bases. The CDR3 spans 15 residues. The germline CDR1 and CDR2 sequences are SGHTA and FQGNSA. V trimming: 5 bases; J trimming: 2 bases; junction bases outside the gene matches: 6. DNA of the CDR3: TGTGCCAGCAGCCCTACTAGCGGGACCCCCTACGAGCAGTACTTC. Translating gives CASSPTSGTPYEQYF.

This clonotype showed up many times. This chain connects TRBV27 to TRBJ2-7; TRBD1 is a possible D gene (6 bases). This CDR3 region has 16 residues. With 5 bases removed from V and 2 bases from J, the gap between germline ends came to 19 bases. Germline V gives CDR1 MNHEY, CDR2 SMNVEV (reference sequence). The CDR3, as DNA: TGTGCCAGCAGTCCAGGACAGTTTCAGCTTCCCTACGAGCAGTACTTC. Its translation is CASSPGQFQLPYEQYF.

This clonotype was seen more than once but under ten times. The chain has TRBV29-1 and TRBJ2-1, with 9 bases lining up with TRBD1. Germline V gene lookup returns CDR1 SQVTM and CDR2 ANQGSEA. The V segment lost 4 bases and the J segment 3 bases; nucleotides outside the gene matches: 10. The CDR3 is 16 residues long. The CDR3 DNA reads TGCAGCGTTGGGGGAAGGGGACAGGGAATCTACAATGAGCAGTTCTTC. It specifies CSVGGRGQGIYNEQFF.

This clonotype has ten or more counts. The rearrangement joins TRBV20-1 to TRBJ1-6; D gene unclear. The CDR3 is 15 residues long. The V and J ends lost 3 bases and 0 bases respectively, with 9 bases between them. Germline CDR1 reads DFQATT; CDR2 reads SNEGSKA (reference sequence). DNA of the CDR3: TGCAGTGCTAGTCAGCGGAGCTCCTATAATTCACCCCTCCACTTT. As protein: CSASQRSSYNSPLHF.

The rearrangement joins TRBV4-2 to TRBJ2-6, with D uncertain. V was pared by 2 bases and J by 0 bases, with 14 bases between. The CDR3 runs to 18 residues. The germline gives CDR1 LGHNA, CDR2 YNFKEQ. CDR3 protein: CASSQFTGGSSGANVLTF. CDR3 DNA sequence: TGTGCCAGCAGCCAATTTACCGGTGGAAGCTCTGGGGCCAACGTCCTGACTTTC.

This clonotype showed up many times. The chain employs TRBV9 and TRBJ1-4; D not resolved. V was pared by 1 base and J by 2 bases, with 9 bases between. Germline V gene sequence: CDR1 SGDLS, CDR2 YYNGEE. The CDR3 runs to 15 residues. The CDR3: CASSVMEGTNEKLFF. The CDR3, as DNA: TGTGCCAGCAGCGTAATGGAGGGTACTAATGAAAAACTGTTTTTT.

This clonotype showed up many times. J is TRBJ2-1 and V is TRBV12-3 or TRBV12-4; 8 bases fit TRBD1. This CDR3 has 15 residues. V lost 5 bases to trimming and J lost 0 bases; unmatched junction nucleotides: 3. Written as DNA, the CDR3 is TGTGCCAGCAGTCGACAGGGGAGCTCCTACAATGAGCAGTTCTTC. This codes for CASSRQGSSYNEQFF.

This clonotype was seen more than once but under ten times. A read error is possible here, since a much larger clone lies one base away. This sequence joins TRBV7-9 and TRBJ2-1; D remains unclear. Germline CDR1 SEHNR, CDR2 FQNEAQ (reference sequence). The CDR3 spans 15 residues. In nucleotides, the CDR3 is TGTGTCAGCAGTGTAATACCTATCTCCTACAATGAGCAGTTCTTC. Amino acid sequence: CVSSVIPISYNEQFF.

This clonotype appeared many times. The V call is TRBV7-8, the J call TRBJ2-3, with D uncertain. CDR3 length equals 14 residues. The V end was cut by 0 bases, the J end by 6 bases, with 10 bases between. Germline-derived CDR1 and CDR2 are SGHVS and FQNEAQ. CDR3 in amino acids: CASSLARSEDTQYF. Here the CDR3 DNA reads TGTGCCAGCAGCTTAGCGCGGAGTGAGGATACGCAGTATTTT.

This clonotype was observed many times. The CDR3 sequence: CASSPTDTQYF. CDR3 sequence (DNA): TGTGCCAGCAGTCCCACAGATACGCAGTATTTT. V usage is TRBV27 and J usage is TRBJ2-3; unclear D gene. The length of the CDR3 is 11 residues. Germline-derived CDR1 and CDR2 are MNHEY and SMNVEV (reference sequence). Trimming cost V 5 bases and J 2 bases, with 2 bases left between them.

This clonotype was counted ten times or more. The chain carries TRBV14 and TRBJ2-5; TRBD2 might be the D (6 bases). The germline V and J ends were trimmed by 4 bases and 4 bases, with 10 bases remaining between them. This CDR3 comprises 13 residues. From germline, CDR1 is SGHDN and CDR2 FVKESK. CDR3 coding DNA: TGTGCCAGCAGCCTAGGGACTTCAGAGACCCAGTACTTC. Translation gives CASSLGTSETQYF.